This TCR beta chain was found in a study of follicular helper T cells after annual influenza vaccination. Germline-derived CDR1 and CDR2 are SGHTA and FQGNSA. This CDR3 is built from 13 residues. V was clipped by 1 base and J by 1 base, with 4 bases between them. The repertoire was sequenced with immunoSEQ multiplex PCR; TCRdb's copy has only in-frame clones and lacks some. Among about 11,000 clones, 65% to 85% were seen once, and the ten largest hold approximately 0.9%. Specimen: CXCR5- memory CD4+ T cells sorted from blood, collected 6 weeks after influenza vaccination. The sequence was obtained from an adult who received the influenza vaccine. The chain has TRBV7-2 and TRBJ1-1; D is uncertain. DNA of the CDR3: TGTGCCAGCAGCTTAGTCACGAACACTGAAGCTTTCTTT. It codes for CASSLVTNTEAFF. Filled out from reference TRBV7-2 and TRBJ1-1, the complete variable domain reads GAGVSQSPSNKVTEKGKDVELRCDPISGHTALYWYRQSLGQGLEFLIYFQGNSAPDKSGLPSDRFSAERTGGSVSTLTIQRTQQEDSAVYLCASSLVTNTEAFFGQGTRLTVV.